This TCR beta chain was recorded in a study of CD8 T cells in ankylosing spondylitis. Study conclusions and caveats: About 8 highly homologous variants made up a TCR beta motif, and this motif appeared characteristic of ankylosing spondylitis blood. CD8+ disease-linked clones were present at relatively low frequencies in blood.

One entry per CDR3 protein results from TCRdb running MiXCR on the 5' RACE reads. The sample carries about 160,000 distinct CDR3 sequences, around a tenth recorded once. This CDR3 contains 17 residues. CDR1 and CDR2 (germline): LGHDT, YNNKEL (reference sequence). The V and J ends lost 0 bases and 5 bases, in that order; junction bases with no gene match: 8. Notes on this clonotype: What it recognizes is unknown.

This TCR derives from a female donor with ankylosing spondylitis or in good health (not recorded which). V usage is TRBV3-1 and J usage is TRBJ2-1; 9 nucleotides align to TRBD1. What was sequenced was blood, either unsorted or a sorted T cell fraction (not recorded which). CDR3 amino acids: CASSQEEIQGADNEQFF. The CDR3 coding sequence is TGTGCCAGCAGCCAAGAGGAGATACAGGGGGCGGACAATGAGCAGTTCTTC.